This TCR beta chain emerged from a study of regulatory T cells in long-lasting Graves disease (dated by TCRdb to about 2021). Regarding the study in general: Persistent Graves' disease meant more than 5 years of antithyroid drug treatment with TSH receptor autoantibodies that stayed positive. The study was registered as a clinical trial and conducted in China. Peripheral blood TCR sequencing and RNA sequencing compared persistent Graves' disease patients with newly diagnosed Graves' disease patients. Antithyroid drugs had been taken for ten to twelve years on average by persistent Graves' disease patients in the clinical cohort. A total of about 35 samples underwent TCR sequencing, from roughly 13 patients with persistent Graves' disease and 20 or so patients with newly diagnosed Graves' disease. Results and caveats for the whole study, not just this receptor: Only the TCR beta chain was sequenced and analyzed. The authors acknowledged the small sample size as a limitation that may reduce accuracy. Persistent Graves' disease patients showed lower TCR Shannon entropy and fewer highly expanded clones than newly diagnosed patients, suggesting clonal expansion. Persistent disease showed preferential use of TRBV28, TRBJ1-2 and TRBJ2-5, whereas newly diagnosed disease favored TRBV20-1 and TRBJ2-1. Only peripheral blood was studied, because thyroid tissue, the primary lesion, was inaccessible. More public clonotypes were shared among persistent patients (approximately 3,000) than among newly diagnosed patients (966).

Preparation of the library involved multiplex PCR. Sequenced on an Illumina HiSeq 4000. iRepertoire HTBI primers and Arm-PCR amplification of CDR3 regions were used to construct TCR beta libraries. PCR products were gel purified before sequencing. The paper's data handling went like this. Gene usage analysis of CDR3 amino acid clonotypes used the 55 to 80 TRBV and around 13 TRBJ segments found across samples. COPE and FqMerger were used to merge the filtered high-quality paired reads into contigs. BLAST was used to align contigs to IMGT TRBV, TRBD and TRBJ reference genes, and CDR3 was defined according to IMGT. Highly expanded clones were defined as clonotypes with a frequency above 0.1%. Shannon entropy served as the measure of repertoire diversity, while the Gini coefficient captured V-J evenness. Clonotypes shared by more than one individual were considered public. TCRdb reprocessing: public reads trimmed at Q25 with fastp, clones called with MiXCR, in-frame beta chains kept. Identical CDR3 proteins give one entry, which carries the most common genes and DNA. The V and J calls and clone size are TCRdb's, not the authors'. Recorded for this sample are roughly 500,000 distinct CDR3 sequences; approximately 22% of them occurred a single time. Together, the top ten hold under 15% of the sample.

V is reduced by 7 bases and J by 6 bases, leaving a spacing of 19 bases between them. The CDR3 runs 15 residues from the cysteine to the phenylalanine. The DNA shown is the 45-base CDR3, in frame from base 1. CDR1 and CDR2 were assigned from the germline V gene as MNHEY and SVGEGT. In this sample, this clonotype turned up many times. The specificity of this receptor is unknown. No per-base quality is available; no much larger clone lies one base away. The time point label of this sample denotes: persistent/refractory GD, antithyroid drugs over 5 years with positive TRAb. RNA was extracted from PBMCs in TRIzol for both TCR sequencing and RNA sequencing. The diagnosis of Graves' disease followed American Thyroid Association guidelines. Recruitment of patients was carried out at an endocrinology department in Xi'an, China. Each patient gave 7 to 9.5 milliliters of peripheral blood, collected in an EDTA anticoagulant tube. Ficoll Paque Plus density gradient separation was used to isolate PBMCs, and no further T cell sorting was performed. An Agilent 2100 Bioanalyzer and agarose gel were used to assess RNA quality, and a NanoDrop 2000 was used to measure RNA concentration.

The TCR originated in a female donor with Graves disease. The sample was peripheral blood mononuclear cells (PBMCs), taken when the disease was refractory, from a patient treated with antithyroid drugs. The chain is made from TRBV6-2 or TRBV6-3 and TRBJ1-5; the D gene is perhaps TRBD1, from 6 matching bases. The base sequence is TGTGCCAGCAACTTACGGGGGGCCCTACCTCAGCCCCAGCATTTT. The translation is CASNLRGALPQPQHF.